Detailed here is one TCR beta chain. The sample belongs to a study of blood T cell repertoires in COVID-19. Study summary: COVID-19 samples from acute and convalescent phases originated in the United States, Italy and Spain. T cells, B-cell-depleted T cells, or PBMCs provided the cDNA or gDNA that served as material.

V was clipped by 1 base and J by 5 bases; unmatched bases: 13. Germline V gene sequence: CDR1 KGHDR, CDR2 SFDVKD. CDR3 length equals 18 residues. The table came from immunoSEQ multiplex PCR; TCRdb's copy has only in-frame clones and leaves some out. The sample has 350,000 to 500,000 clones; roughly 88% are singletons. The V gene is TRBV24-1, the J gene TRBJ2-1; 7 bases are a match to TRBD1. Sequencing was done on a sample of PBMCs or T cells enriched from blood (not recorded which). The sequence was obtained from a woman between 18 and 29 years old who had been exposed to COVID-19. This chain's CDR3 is CATSDFIGVTGKHNEQFF. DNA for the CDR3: TGTGCCACCAGTGATTTTATCGGGGTGACAGGGAAGCACAATGAGCAGTTCTTC.